A single count supports the clone carrying this T cell receptor beta chain. The antigen is undetermined. These data come from a study of shared clonotypes between healthy human individuals. Only CD45RO-negative cells positively selected for CCR7 counted as naive CD8 cells, so terminally differentiated effector memory CD45RA+ cells were excluded. Study outcomes and limitations: Only blood was sampled, and tissue TCR repertoires likely differ from blood ones. As a rule, naive subsets had a larger estimated richness than memory subsets.

Template for every sorted-subset replicate PCR totaled around 200 ng DNA, around 33,000 T cell genomes. Assay: immunoSEQ multiplex PCR; the TCRdb copy retains only in-frame clones and omits some. The sample contains under 850,000 clones, almost 95% of which appear only once. Germline assignment: CDR1 LNHNV and CDR2 YYDKDF (reference sequence). Deletions cut 0 bases from V and 7 bases from J, with 15 bases between. This CDR3 is 16 amino acids long. The receptor was isolated from a man aged 30 to 39 in good health. Sequences were obtained from naive CD8+ T cells sorted from blood. The rearrangement joins TRBV15 to TRBJ2-2; tentatively, D is TRBD1 (6 bases). CDR3 residues: CATSRDWGQDRGELFF. CDR3 nucleotides: TGTGCCACCAGCAGAGATTGGGGGCAGGACCGCGGGGAGCTGTTTTTT.